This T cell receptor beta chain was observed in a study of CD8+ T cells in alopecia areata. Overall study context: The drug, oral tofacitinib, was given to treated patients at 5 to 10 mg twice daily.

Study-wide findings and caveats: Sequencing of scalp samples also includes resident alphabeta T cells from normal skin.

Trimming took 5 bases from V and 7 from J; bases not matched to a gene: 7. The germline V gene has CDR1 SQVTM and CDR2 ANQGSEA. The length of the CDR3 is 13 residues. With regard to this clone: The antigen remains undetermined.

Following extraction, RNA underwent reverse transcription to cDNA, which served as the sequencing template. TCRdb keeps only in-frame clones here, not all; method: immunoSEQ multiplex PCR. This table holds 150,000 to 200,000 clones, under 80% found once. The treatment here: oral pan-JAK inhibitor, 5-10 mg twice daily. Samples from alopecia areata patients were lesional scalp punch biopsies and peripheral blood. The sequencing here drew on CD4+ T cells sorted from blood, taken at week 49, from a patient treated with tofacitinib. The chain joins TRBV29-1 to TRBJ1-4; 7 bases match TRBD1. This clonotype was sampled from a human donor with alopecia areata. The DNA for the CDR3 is TGCAGCGTTCGACAGGGCGGTGGTGAAAAACTGTTTTTT. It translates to CSVRQGGGEKLFF.